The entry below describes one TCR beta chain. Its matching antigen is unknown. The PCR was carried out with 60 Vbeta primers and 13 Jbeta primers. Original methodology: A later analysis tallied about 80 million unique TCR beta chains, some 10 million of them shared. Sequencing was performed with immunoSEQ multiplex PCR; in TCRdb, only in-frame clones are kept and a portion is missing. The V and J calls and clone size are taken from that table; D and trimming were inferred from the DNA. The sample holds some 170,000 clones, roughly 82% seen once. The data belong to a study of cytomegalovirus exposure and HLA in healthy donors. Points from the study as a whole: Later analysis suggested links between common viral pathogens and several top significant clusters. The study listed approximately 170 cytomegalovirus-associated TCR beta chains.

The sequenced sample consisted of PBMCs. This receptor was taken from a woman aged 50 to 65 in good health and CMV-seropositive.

In DNA form, the CDR3 reads TGTGCCATCAGTGAGTCGTTGAGCCAGCCCCAGCATTTT. This codes for CAISESLSQPQHF. The rearrangement uses TRBV10-3 and TRBJ1-5; D not certain. Trimming left V 0 bases short and J 7 bases short, with 7 bases between. The CDR3 has 13 amino acids. Germline V lookup: CDR1 ENHRY, CDR2 SYGVKD.